This passage covers 3 T cell receptor beta chains from one sample sequenced in a study of blood T cell repertoires in COVID-19. Measured with immunoSEQ multiplex PCR; TCRdb has only the in-frame clones, and not every one. Of approximately 190,000 clones in the sample, 80% are singletons; the top ten hold around 6.9%. Specimen: peripheral blood. All receptors derive from a man aged 55 to 70 with acute or convalescent COVID-19.

This chain joins TRBV12-2 and TRBJ2-6; the table's D gene call, TRBD1, was not cross checked with the DNA. TRBV12-2 constitutes a pseudogene. This CDR3 has 19 residues. CDR3 bases: TGTGCAAGTCGCTTAGGGTTCCGGGACAGGGATTCTGGGGCCAACGTCCTGACTTTC. Its translation: CASRLGFRDRDSGANVLTF.

The sample holds a few counts of this clone. The chain joins TRBV15 to TRBJ1-2; 10 bases align to TRBD1. Unmatched junction bases numbered 6, after V lost 2 bases and J lost 6 bases. This CDR3 is built from 15 residues. The V gene's germline CDR1 is LNHNV and CDR2 YYDKDF (reference sequence). The CDR3 nucleotides read TGTGCCACCAGCAGACCGGGACAGGGGCGCCATGGCTACACCTTC. It encodes CATSRPGQGRHGYTF.

The chain recombines TRBV6-5 with TRBJ1-1; 7 nucleotides match TRBD1. The ends lost 5 bases at V and 5 bases at J; junction bases unmatched: 8. This CDR3 is 14 amino acids long. Germline V gives CDR1 MNHEY, CDR2 SVGAGI. Here the CDR3 reads CASSTQSGGTEAFF. The CDR3 DNA reads as TGTGCCAGCAGTACCCAATCAGGGGGAACTGAAGCTTTCTTT.